This T cell receptor beta chain is from a study of blood T cells in healthy people across ages. Whole-study findings and limits: A roughly linear age-dependent decrease characterized TCR beta diversity per million T cells. In long-lived donors, naive CD4+ cell counts and diversity exceeded those of aged donors. Estimated diversity that came from one million T cells was considered an underestimate.

Points on this clonotype: What it binds is unknown. Its ends do not fully match the called genes, so a read error is possible.

A J-beta primer mix and a sample-barcoded 5' primer were used in a second PCR of roughly 6 to 11 cycles. Every individual sample yielded 2.5 million or more paired-end reads (each containing CDR3). MiXCR, applied by TCRdb to the 5' RACE reads, yields one record per CDR3 protein. The table includes 800,000 to 1,000,000 distinct CDR3 sequences, about 44% detected once. The sample was blood. This clonotype originated in a man aged 30 to 45 in good health.

The CDR3, as DNA: TGTGCCAGCAGTGAAGCTTGGGGGAACACTGAAGTTTTCTTT. This codes for CASSEAWGNTEVFF. The gene calls are TRBV6-1 and TRBJ1-1, with TRBD1 as a possible D gene (5 bases). Germline V gene lookup returns CDR1 MNHNS and CDR2 SASEGT. This CDR3 region has 14 residues.